This T cell receptor beta chain was obtained from a study of blood T cell repertoires in COVID-19. Across the whole study: The United States, Italy and Spain supplied acute and convalescent COVID-19 samples. PBMCs, B-cell-depleted T cells, or T cells provided the cDNA or gDNA that made up the material.

Germline V gene sequence: CDR1 LGHNT, CDR2 FRNRAP. This CDR3 comprises 19 residues. The J segment lost 5 bases and the V segment lost 3 bases, leaving 18 bases of the junction unmatched. Original handling: Amplification with reference gene primers provided the estimates of nucleated cell counts. Here immunoSEQ multiplex PCR was the method, and the copy in TCRdb shows in-frame clones only, minus some. V, J and clone size reflect that table, while D and trimming were determined from the DNA. The data show more than 40,000 clones, with approximately 90% seen just once and approximately 4.3% held by the top ten.

V and J are TRBV12-5 and TRBJ2-3; 9 bases match TRBD2. What was sequenced was peripheral blood. The receptor was derived from a man aged 60-69 years with acute or convalescent COVID-19. CDR3 sequence reads: CASGFRTIRLAGRRDTQYF. CDR3 in DNA: TGTGCTAGTGGTTTCCGTACTATTAGGCTAGCGGGGAGGCGAGATACGCAGTATTTT.